A single T cell receptor beta chain is shown here with its context. The V end lost 4 bases, the J end lost 1 base, and 11 bases lay between the germline ends. The CDR3 runs to 15 residues. CDR1 SGHNT and CDR2 YYREEE come from the germline V gene (reference sequence). These data belong to a study of blood T cell repertoires in COVID-19. Participants were placed into cohorts based on the clinical history they reported. Libraries were prepared by immunoSEQ multiplex PCR; TCRdb keeps only in-frame clonotypes and omits some of them. The table includes about 240,000 clones, approximately 83% detected once. The origin of this receptor is a woman aged 40 to 49 with acute COVID-19. Material for sequencing was PBMCs or T cells enriched from blood (not recorded which). V gene TRBV5-4 combines with J gene TRBJ2-2, with D possibly TRBD2 on 5 matching bases. The CDR3 here is CASSQRTVNTGELFF. In nucleotides, the CDR3 is TGTGCCAGCAGCCAACGGACTGTGAACACCGGGGAGCTGTTTTTT. Full variable domain (missing parts from reference TRBV5-4 and TRBJ2-2): ETGVTQSPTHLIKTRGQQVTLRCSSQSGHNTVSWYQQALGQGPQFIFQYYREEENGRGNFPPRFSGLQFPNYSSELNVNALELDDSALYLCASSQRTVNTGELFFGEGSRLTVL.